A selection of T cell receptor beta chains follows, all from one sample in a study of T cell responses to AZD1222 COVID-19 vaccine. Sequencing was performed with immunoSEQ multiplex PCR; in TCRdb, only in-frame clones are kept and a portion is missing. The sample shows 100,000 to 150,000 clones, about 90% of them seen only once. Material: peripheral blood, obtained on day 0 of AZD1222 vaccination. The receptor source for this set is an adult in good health. The CDR3 runs from the conserved cysteine through the conserved F or W. The D gene is left open where the match is weak. The size field is filled for only some rows; it gives once, few, many or a size class.

-	TRBJ1-5	-	TRBV2	TGTGCCAGCAAGAGTGAGGGGAATCAGCCCCAGCATTTT	CASKSEGNQPQHF
-	TRBJ1-1	TRBD1	TRBV4-2	TGTGCCAGCAGCCGGGGACAGGGGGCCGGCTATGAAGCTTTCTTT	CASSRGQGAGYEAFF
-	TRBJ1-2	-	TRBV12-3/TRBV12-4	TGTGCCAGCAGTTTGGACATTAACTATGGCTACACCTTC	CASSLDINYGYTF
-	TRBJ1-3	-	TRBV9	TGTGCCAGCAGCGTATCGACAGGAGCTGGAAACACCATATATTTT	CASSVSTGAGNTIYF
-	TRBJ2-4	-	TRBV11-2	TGTGCCAGCAGCTTAAGCCCGACCTCGTTTCTTCAGTACTTC	CASSLSPTSFLQYF
-	TRBJ1-2	-	TRBV14	TGTGCCAGCAGCCATGATTACAGCCATGGCTACACCTTC	CASSHDYSHGYTF
-	TRBJ1-4	-	TRBV6-5	TGTGCCAGCAAGGGCAGCGGAAAACTGTTTTTT	CASKGSGKLFF
-	TRBJ1-5	-	TRBV5-1	TGCGCCAGCAGACCTGACAGCAATCAGCCCCAGCATTTT	CASRPDSNQPQHF
-	TRBJ1-1	-	TRBV7-8	TGTGCCAGCAGCTTAGCTGGCCCTACCGGGACCATGAACACTGAAGCTTTCTTT	CASSLAGPTGTMNTEAFF
-	TRBJ2-3	TRBD2	TRBV5-1	TGCGCCAGCAGCTCCGGGACTAACGAGGCGACGCAGTATTTT	CASSSGTNEATQYF
-	TRBJ1-5	TRBD1	TRBV7-8	TGTGCCAGCAGCTTCGAGACAGGGCCCAATCAGCCCCAGCATTTT	CASSFETGPNQPQHF
-	TRBJ2-7	-	TRBV30	TGTGCCTGGAGTGGGTGGACAGCATCCTACGAGCAGTACTTC	CAWSGWTASYEQYF
-	TRBJ1-6	-	TRBV19	TGTGCCACCAGAGAAGCCTATAATTCACCCCTCCACTTT	CATREAYNSPLHF
-	TRBJ1-6	-	TRBV28	TGTGCCAGCAGCCTCGGACAGAAGGGAGGATATAATTCACCCCTCCACTTT	CASSLGQKGGYNSPLHF
-	TRBJ1-1	-	TRBV15	TGTGCCACCAGCAGAGATCGGGGGATTGAAGCTTTCTTT	CATSRDRGIEAFF
-	TRBJ2-7	TRBD1	TRBV5-5	TGTGCCAGCAGCCTCTCGGGACAGGTTTCCTACGAGCAGTACTTC	CASSLSGQVSYEQYF
-	TRBJ1-1	-	TRBV29-1	TGCAGCGTTGTTGGGGCGGGGGGAACTGAAGCTTTCTTT	CSVVGAGGTEAFF
-	TRBJ1-6	-	TRBV28	TGTGCCAGTGGACCTCTCTATAATTCACCCCTCCACTTT	CASGPLYNSPLHF
-	TRBJ2-1	TRBD2	TRBV24-1	TGTGCCACCAGTGACCCGACTAGCCGTGAGCAGTTCTTC	CATSDPTSREQFF
-	TRBJ1-1	-	TRBV12-3/TRBV12-4	TGTGCCAGCAGTTTGGGGGGCATGACAGCTTTCTTT	CASSLGGMTAFF
-	TRBJ2-7	-	TRBV29-1	TGCAGCGTTGAGGCTAGCTCCTACGAGCAGTACTTC	CSVEASSYEQYF
once	TRBJ1-1	-	TRBV6-6	TGTGCCAGCAGTTACAAGGGGGTGGACACTGAAGCTTTCTTT	CASSYKGVDTEAFF
-	TRBJ1-6	-	TRBV9	TGTGCCAGCAGCACCCTAGGGGCGATTAATTCACCCCTCCACTTT	CASSTLGAINSPLHF
-	TRBJ2-1	TRBD2	TRBV29-1	TGCAGCGTTGTCGGGAGGGGAAGGAGGGACAATGAGCAGTTCTTC	CSVVGRGRRDNEQFF
once	TRBJ1-6	-	TRBV3-1/TRBV3-2	TGTGCCAGCAGCCACGAGGCAGATAATTCACCCCTCCACTTT	CASSHEADNSPLHF
-	TRBJ1-3	-	TRBV15	TGTGCCACCAGCAGATCCAATACGGGGTCTGGAAACACCATATATTTT	CATSRSNTGSGNTIYF
few	TRBJ2-4	TRBD2	TRBV7-8	TGTGCCAGCAGCTTACGCGGGGGAATCAAAAACATTCAGTACTTC	CASSLRGGIKNIQYF
-	TRBJ1-3	-	TRBV5-6	TGTGCCAGCAGCTTGATGGCGCACTCTGGAAACACCATATATTTT	CASSLMAHSGNTIYF
-	TRBJ1-1	-	TRBV28	TGTGCCAGTGGAAGGGGGGACTTGAACACTGAAGCTTTCTTT	CASGRGDLNTEAFF
-	TRBJ2-1	-	TRBV19	TGTGCCAGTAGTGGGCTAGCCTACAATGAGCAGTTCTTC	CASSGLAYNEQFF
-	TRBJ1-4	-	TRBV10-1	TGCGCCAGCAGCGACCTAAGGATTTTCGGTGAAAAACTGTTTTTT	CASSDLRIFGEKLFF
-	TRBJ1-1	-	TRBV30	TGTGCCTCCCCCGAAGGAAGAGGTACTGAAGCTTTCTTT	CASPEGRGTEAFF
-	TRBJ1-6	-	TRBV7-9	TGTGCCAGCAGCTTAGAAAACAAGGGTGGTTCACCCCTCCACTTT	CASSLENKGGSPLHF
-	TRBJ1-3	-	TRBV20-1	TGCAGTGCTAGTTGGAGTAATGGAAACACCATATATTTT	CSASWSNGNTIYF
-	TRBJ2-2	TRBD2	TRBV28	TGTGCCGGGCAACTAGCGGCCGGGCGGGAGCTGTTTTTT	CAGQLAAGRELFF
-	TRBJ1-1	-	TRBV3-1/TRBV3-2	TGTGCCAGCAGCCTCAATCATATCACTGAAGCTTTCTTT	CASSLNHITEAFF
-	TRBJ2-3	-	TRBV19	TGTGCCAGTAACGGGAGACTCACAGATACGCAGTATTTT	CASNGRLTDTQYF
-	TRBJ1-4	-	TRBV30	TGTGCCTGGAGTGTACGAGGGGCGGGAGGTGAAAAACTGTTTTTT	CAWSVRGAGGEKLFF
-	TRBJ2-4	-	TRBV7-9	TGTGCCAGCGGTCTTGCAGGCCTAAATGTCATTCAGTACTTC	CASGLAGLNVIQYF
-	TRBJ1-5	TRBD1	TRBV28	TGTGCCAGCAGTCCCTCCGACAGGGTGGTTCAGCCCCAGCATTTT	CASSPSDRVVQPQHF
-	TRBJ1-6	TRBD1	TRBV7-9	TGTGCCAGCAGCTCGATGAGGGGGGGACAGGGCATTTCACCCCTCCACTTT	CASSSMRGGQGISPLHF
-	TRBJ2-7	-	TRBV6-1	TGTGCCAGCAGTGACCCAGGTAGTTTGTCGTACGAGCAGTACTTC	CASSDPGSLSYEQYF
few	TRBJ1-3	TRBD1	TRBV5-1	TGCGCCAGCAGCGAGGGACAGGGTCTGTTGTCAGGAAACACCATATATTTT	CASSEGQGLLSGNTIYF
-	TRBJ1-6	TRBD1	TRBV6-7	TGTGCCAGCAGCCGACCCAGGGGGGATTCACCCCTCCACTTT	CASSRPRGDSPLHF
-	TRBJ2-7	TRBD2	TRBV27	TGTGCCAGCGGCAGTGCGTCTAGCGGGATCTTTTACGAGCAGTACTTC	CASGSASSGIFYEQYF
-	TRBJ2-2	TRBD1	TRBV5-1	TGCGCCAGCAGCGAGACAGGGGTCACCGGGGAGCTGTTTTTT	CASSETGVTGELFF
-	TRBJ1-2	-	TRBV18	TGTGCCAGCTCACCACCTTTCATAGCTGGTGGCTACACCTTC	CASSPPFIAGGYTF
few	TRBJ1-2	TRBD1	TRBV7-9	TGTGCCAGCAGATTCCCCGGGACAGGGGAACTCGGTGGCTACACCTTC	CASRFPGTGELGGYTF
-	TRBJ1-6	-	TRBV19	TGTGCCAGTAGGGGCGAGGGGCAGGGGACTAATTCACCCCTCCACTTT	CASRGEGQGTNSPLHF
-	TRBJ2-1	-	TRBV5-1	TGCGCCAGCAGCTTGACGGTGGACGCCTACAATGAGCAGTTCTTC	CASSLTVDAYNEQFF
-	TRBJ1-6	-	TRBV30	TGTGCCTGGAGGACCGGAGTTGTAGGGTCACCCCTCCACTTT	CAWRTGVVGSPLHF
once	TRBJ1-4	-	TRBV5-1	TGCGCCAGCAGCTCTGGTGGGGCAGGGACTAATGAAAAACTGTTTTTT	CASSSGGAGTNEKLFF
once	TRBJ1-1	TRBD1	TRBV20-1	TGCAGTGTCCCGACAGGGGATGAAGCTTTCTTT	CSVPTGDEAFF
-	TRBJ1-3	-	TRBV29-1	TGCAGCGTTAGTGGTGGCCGAAACACCATATATTTT	CSVSGGRNTIYF
-	TRBJ2-7	-	TRBV7-9	TGTGCCAGCAGTTTCGACAGCTACGAGCAGTACTTC	CASSFDSYEQYF
once	TRBJ2-4	-	TRBV19	TGTGCCAGTAGTATAGCTGAAAACATTCAGTACTTC	CASSIAENIQYF
-	TRBJ1-3	-	TRBV6-5	TGTGCCAGCAGTCGGGGGCTAAACACCATATATTTT	CASSRGLNTIYF
few	TRBJ2-1	-	TRBV6-5	TGTGCCAGCAGTCCTACCGCTTGGAATGAGCAGTTCTTC	CASSPTAWNEQFF